The clone carrying this T cell receptor beta chain was detected ten times or more. As yet, its antigen is unknown. The source of the sample is a study of liver allograft versus peripheral blood T cells. The wider study: Peripheral blood of the recipients supplied T cell receptor repertoires that were compared with those in transplanted livers.

General study results and limits: Intragraft T cell receptor repertoires of liver allografts were reported to differ from peripheral blood repertoires.

Looked up from germline, CDR1 is LNHDA and CDR2 is SQIVND (reference sequence). The J segment lost 4 bases and the V segment lost 6 bases, leaving 5 bases of the junction unmatched. The CDR3 is 14 residues long. TCRdb re-derived calls from the reads in MiXCR, one entry per CDR3 protein. The sample lists approximately 9,800 distinct CDR3 sequences, about 24% occurring once. The chain employs TRBV19 and TRBJ2-1; 8 bases line up with TRBD1. The receptor's source is a human patient who had a liver transplant. The T cells may come from the graft donor. The CDR3 bases are TGTGCCAGTAGAAGTACAGGGGGGTACAATGAGCAGTTCTTC. Translated, it gives CASRSTGGYNEQFF.